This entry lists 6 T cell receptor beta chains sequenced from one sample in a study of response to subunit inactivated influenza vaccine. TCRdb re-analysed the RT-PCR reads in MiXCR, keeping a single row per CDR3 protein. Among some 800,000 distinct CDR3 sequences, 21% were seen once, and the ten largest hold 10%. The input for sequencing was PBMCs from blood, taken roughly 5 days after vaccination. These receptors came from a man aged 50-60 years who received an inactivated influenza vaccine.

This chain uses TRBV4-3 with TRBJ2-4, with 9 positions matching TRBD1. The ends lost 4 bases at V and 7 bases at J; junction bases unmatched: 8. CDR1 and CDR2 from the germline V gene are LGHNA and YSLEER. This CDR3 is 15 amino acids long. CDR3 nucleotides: TGCGCCAGCAGCCCGAGGACAGGGGATGGGAACATTCAGTACTTC. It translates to CASSPRTGDGNIQYF.

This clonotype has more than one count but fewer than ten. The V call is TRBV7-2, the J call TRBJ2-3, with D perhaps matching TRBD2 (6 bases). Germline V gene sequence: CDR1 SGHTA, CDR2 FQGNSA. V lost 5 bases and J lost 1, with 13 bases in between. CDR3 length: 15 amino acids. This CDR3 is CASSAMTRRTDTQYF. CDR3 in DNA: TGTGCCAGCAGCGCGATGACTAGGCGCACAGATACGCAGTATTTT.

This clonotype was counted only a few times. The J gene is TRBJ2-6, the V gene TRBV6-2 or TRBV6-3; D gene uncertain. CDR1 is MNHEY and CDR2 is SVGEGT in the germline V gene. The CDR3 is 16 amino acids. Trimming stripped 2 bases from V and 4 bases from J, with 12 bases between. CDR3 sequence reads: CASSYESVTGANVLTF. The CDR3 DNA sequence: TGTGCCAGCAGTTACGAGTCAGTCACAGGGGCCAACGTCCTGACTTTC.

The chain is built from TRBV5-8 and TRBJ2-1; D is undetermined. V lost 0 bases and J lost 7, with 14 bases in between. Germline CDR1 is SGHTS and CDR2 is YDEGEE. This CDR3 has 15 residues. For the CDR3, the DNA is TGTGCCAGCAGCTTGGGGGTGGGGTTGGGGAATGAGCAGTTCTTC. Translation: CASSLGVGLGNEQFF.

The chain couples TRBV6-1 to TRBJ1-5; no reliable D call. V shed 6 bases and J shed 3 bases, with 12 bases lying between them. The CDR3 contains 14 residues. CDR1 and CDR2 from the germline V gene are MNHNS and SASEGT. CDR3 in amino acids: CASSPDGYNQPQHF. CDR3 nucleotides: TGTGCCAGCAGCCCGGACGGTTACAATCAGCCCCAGCATTTT.

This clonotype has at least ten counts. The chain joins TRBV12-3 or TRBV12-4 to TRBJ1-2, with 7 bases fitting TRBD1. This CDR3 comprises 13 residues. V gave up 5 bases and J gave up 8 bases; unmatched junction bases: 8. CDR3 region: CASSTRQGWGYTF. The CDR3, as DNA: TGTGCCAGCAGTACAAGACAGGGATGGGGCTACACCTTC.